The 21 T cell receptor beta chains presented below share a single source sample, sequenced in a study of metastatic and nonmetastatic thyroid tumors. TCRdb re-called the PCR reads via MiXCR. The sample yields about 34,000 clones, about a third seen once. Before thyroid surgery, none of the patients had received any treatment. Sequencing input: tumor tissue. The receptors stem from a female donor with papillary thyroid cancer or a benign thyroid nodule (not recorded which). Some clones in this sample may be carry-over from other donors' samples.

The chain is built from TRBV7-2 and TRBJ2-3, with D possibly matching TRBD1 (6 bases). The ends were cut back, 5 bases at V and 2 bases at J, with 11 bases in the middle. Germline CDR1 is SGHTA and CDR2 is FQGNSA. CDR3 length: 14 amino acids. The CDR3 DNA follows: TGTGCCAGCAGCCTCGGACAGCTCACAGATACGCAGTATTTT. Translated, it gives CASSLGQLTDTQYF. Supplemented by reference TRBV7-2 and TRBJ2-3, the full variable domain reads GAGVSQSPSNKVTEKGKDVELRCDPISGHTALYWYRQSLGQGLEFLIYFQGNSAPDKSGLPSDRFSAERTGGSVSTLTIQRTQQEDSAVYLCASSLGQLTDTQYFGPGTRLTVL.

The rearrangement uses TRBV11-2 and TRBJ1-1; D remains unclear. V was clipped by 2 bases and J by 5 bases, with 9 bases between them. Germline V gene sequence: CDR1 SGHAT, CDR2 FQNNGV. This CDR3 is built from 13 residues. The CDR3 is CASSLTQLTEAFF. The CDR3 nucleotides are TGTGCCAGCAGCTTAACCCAATTAACTGAAGCTTTCTTT.

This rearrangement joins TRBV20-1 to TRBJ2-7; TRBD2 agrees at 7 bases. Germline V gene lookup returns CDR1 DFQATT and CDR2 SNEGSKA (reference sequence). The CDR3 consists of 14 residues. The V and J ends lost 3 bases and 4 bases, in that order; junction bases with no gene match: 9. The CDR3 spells CSARGGGLGYEQYF. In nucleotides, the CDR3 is TGCAGTGCTAGGGGGGGAGGACTAGGTTACGAGCAGTACTTC.

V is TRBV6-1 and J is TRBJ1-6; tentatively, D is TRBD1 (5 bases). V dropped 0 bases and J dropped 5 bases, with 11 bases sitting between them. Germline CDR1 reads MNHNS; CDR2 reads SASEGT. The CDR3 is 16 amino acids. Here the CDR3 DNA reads TGTGCCAGCAGTGAAGCGTTGGGGGTTAATAATTCACCCCTCCACTTT. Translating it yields CASSEALGVNNSPLHF.

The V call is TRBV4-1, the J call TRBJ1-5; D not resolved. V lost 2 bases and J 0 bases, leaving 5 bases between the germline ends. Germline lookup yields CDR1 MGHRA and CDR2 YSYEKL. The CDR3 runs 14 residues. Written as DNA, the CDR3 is TGCGCCAGCAGCCAATGGGATAGCAATCAGCCCCAGCATTTT. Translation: CASSQWDSNQPQHF.

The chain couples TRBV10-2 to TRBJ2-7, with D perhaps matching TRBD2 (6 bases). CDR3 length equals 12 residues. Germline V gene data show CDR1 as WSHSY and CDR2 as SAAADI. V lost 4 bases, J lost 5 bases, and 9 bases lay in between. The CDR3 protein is CASSGASDEQYF. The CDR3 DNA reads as TGCGCCAGCAGTGGGGCTAGCGACGAGCAGTACTTC.

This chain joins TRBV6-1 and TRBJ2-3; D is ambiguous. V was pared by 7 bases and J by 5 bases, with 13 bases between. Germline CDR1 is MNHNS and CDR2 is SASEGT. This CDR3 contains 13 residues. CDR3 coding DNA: TGTGCCAGCACGGAAAACACGGGAGATACGCAGTATTTT. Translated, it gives CASTENTGDTQYF.

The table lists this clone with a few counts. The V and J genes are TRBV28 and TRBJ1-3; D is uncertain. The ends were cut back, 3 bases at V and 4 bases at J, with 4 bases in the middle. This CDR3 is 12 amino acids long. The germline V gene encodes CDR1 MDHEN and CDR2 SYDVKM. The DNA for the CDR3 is TGTGCCAGCAGTTTTAGGGGAAACACCATATATTTT. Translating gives CASSFRGNTIYF. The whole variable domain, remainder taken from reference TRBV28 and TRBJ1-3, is DVKVTQSSRYLVKRTGEKVFLECVQDMDHENMFWYRQDPGLGLRLIYFSYDVKMKEKGDIPEGYSVSREKKERFSLILESASTNQTSMYLCASSFRGNTIYFGEGSWLTVV.

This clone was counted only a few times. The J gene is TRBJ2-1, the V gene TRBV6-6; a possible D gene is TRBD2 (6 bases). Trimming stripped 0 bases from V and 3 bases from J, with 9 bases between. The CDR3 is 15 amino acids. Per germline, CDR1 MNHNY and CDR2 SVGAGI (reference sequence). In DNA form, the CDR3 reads TGTGCCAGCAGTTACTCTGGCGGGGACTACAATGAGCAGTTCTTC. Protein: CASSYSGGDYNEQFF.

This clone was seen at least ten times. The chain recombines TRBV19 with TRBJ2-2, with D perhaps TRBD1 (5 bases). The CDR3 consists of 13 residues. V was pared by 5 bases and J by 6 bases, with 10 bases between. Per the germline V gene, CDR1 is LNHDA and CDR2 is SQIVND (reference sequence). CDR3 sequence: CASSQGTSGELFF. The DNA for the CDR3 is TGTGCCAGTAGTCAGGGAACGTCCGGGGAGCTGTTTTTT.

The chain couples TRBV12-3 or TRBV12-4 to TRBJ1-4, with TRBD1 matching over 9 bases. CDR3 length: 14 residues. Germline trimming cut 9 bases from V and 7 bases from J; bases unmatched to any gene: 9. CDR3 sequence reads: CASRVGTGPEKLFF. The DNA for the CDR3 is TGTGCCAGTCGAGTGGGGACAGGGCCTGAAAAACTGTTTTTT.

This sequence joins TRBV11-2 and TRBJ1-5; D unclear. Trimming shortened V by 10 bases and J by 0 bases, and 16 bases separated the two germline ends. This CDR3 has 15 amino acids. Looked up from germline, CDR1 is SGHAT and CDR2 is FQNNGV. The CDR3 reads CATDFRGYSNQPQHF. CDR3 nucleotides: TGTGCCACCGATTTTCGTGGCTATAGCAATCAGCCCCAGCATTTT.

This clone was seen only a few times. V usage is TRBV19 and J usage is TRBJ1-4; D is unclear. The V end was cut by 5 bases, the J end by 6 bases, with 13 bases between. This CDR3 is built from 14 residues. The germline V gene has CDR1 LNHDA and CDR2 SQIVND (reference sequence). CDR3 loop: CASSESGMDEKLFF. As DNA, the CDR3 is TGTGCCAGTAGTGAGAGTGGGATGGATGAAAAACTGTTTTTT.

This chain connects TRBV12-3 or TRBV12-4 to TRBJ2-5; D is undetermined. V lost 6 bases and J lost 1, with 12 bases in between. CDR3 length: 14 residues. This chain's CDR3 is CASSPGPAQETQYF. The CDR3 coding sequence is TGTGCCAGCAGCCCCGGGCCAGCCCAAGAGACCCAGTACTTC.

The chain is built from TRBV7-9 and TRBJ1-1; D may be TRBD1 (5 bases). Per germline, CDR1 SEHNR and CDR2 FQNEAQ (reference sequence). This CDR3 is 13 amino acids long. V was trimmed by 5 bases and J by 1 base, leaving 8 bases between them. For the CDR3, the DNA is TGTGCCAGCAGCATACAGGCGAACACTGAAGCTTTCTTT. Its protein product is CASSIQANTEAFF.

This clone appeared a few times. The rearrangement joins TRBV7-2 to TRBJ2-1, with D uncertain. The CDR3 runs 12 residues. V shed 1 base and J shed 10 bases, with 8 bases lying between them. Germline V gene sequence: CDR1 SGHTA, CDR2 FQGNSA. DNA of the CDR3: TGTGCCAGCAGCTTAGGGGCCGGCGAGCAGTTCTTC. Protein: CASSLGAGEQFF.

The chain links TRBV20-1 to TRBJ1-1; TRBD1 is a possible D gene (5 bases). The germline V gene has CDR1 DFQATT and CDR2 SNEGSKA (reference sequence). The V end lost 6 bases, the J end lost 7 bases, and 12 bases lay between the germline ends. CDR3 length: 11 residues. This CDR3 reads CSAGTPSEAFF. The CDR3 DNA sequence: TGCAGTGCGGGGACGCCAAGTGAAGCTTTCTTT.

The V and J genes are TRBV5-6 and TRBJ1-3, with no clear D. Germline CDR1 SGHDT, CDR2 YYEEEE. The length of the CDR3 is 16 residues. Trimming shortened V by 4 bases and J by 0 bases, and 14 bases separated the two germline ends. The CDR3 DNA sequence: TGTGCCAGCAGCGAGAAAACAGTGTACTCTGGAAACACCATATATTTT. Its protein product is CASSEKTVYSGNTIYF. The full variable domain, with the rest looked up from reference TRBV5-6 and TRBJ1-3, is DAGVTQSPTHLIKTRGQQVTLRCSPKSGHDTVSWYQQALGQGPQFIFQYYEEEERQRGNFPDRFSGHQFPNYSSELNVNALLLGDSALYLCASSEKTVYSGNTIYFGEGSWLTVV.

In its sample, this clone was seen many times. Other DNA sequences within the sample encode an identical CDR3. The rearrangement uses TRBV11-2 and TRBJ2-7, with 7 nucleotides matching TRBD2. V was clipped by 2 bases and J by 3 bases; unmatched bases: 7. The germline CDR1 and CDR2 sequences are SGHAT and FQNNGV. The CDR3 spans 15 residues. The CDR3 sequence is CASSLTDSGGYEQYF. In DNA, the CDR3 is TGTGCCAGCAGCTTAACCGACTCGGGGGGCTACGAGCAGTACTTC.

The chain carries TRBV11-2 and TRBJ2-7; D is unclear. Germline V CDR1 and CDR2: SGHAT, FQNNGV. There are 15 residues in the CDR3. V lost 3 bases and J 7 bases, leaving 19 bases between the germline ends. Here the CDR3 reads CASSFSRAQHLEQYF. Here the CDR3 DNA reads TGTGCCAGCAGCTTCTCCCGGGCACAACATCTAGAGCAGTACTTC.

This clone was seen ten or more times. In nucleotides, the CDR3 is TGTGCCAGCAGTGGGGAGGGGGGTCCAAATCAGCCCCAGCATTTT. It is translated as CASSGEGGPNQPQHF. V is TRBV6-2 or TRBV6-3 and J is TRBJ1-5, with TRBD1 as a possible D gene (6 bases). CDR1 MNHEY and CDR2 SVGEGT come from the germline V gene. The CDR3 has 15 residues. Deletions cut 5 bases from V and 4 bases from J, with 15 bases between.